A selection of T cell receptor beta chains follows, all from one sample in a study of control samples from healthy donors and cancer patients. TCRdb's table, derived via immunoSEQ multiplex PCR, lists solely in-frame clones and lacks some. This sample has around 110,000 clones, with 75% to 90% found just once. The sample was PBMCs. These TCRs come from a woman in her fifties or sixties with colorectal cancer. Both conserved end residues are part of each CDR3. A D gene is named only where the DNA matches it firmly. Only some rows state a clone size, as once, few, many or a class for expanded clones.

clone_size	v_call	j_call	d_call	cdr3_length	cdr3_nt	cdr3_aa
.	TRBV27	TRBJ2-3	TRBD2	17	TGTGCCAGCAGTCGCAGGACTAGCGGGGGGCTCACAGATACGCAGTATTTT	CASSRRTSGGLTDTQYF
once	TRBV10-2	TRBJ2-3	.	13	TGCGCCAGCAGGTTGGCAGGCACAGATACGCAGTATTTT	CASRLAGTDTQYF
few	TRBV5-1	TRBJ1-1	.	17	TGCGCCAGCAGCTCCAGGCCCTTGGGGGAGATGAACACTGAAGCTTTCTTT	CASSSRPLGEMNTEAFF
few	TRBV2	TRBJ1-1	.	17	TGTGCCAGCAGTGGTAGGTCCGATCTTCTTCCGAACACTGAAGCTTTCTTT	CASSGRSDLLPNTEAFF
.	TRBV28	TRBJ1-6	.	14	TGTGCCAGCAGTTTAAGGGGGATCAATTCACCCCTCCACTTT	CASSLRGINSPLHF
.	TRBV28	TRBJ2-1	.	15	TGTGCCAGCAGTTTGTGGATTGGGGGAAACAATGAGCAGTTCTTC	CASSLWIGGNNEQFF
.	TRBV7-9	TRBJ2-7	TRBD1	15	TGTGCCAGCAGAGATCCGGGACAGGGGTACTACGAGCAGTACTTC	CASRDPGQGYYEQYF
.	TRBV11-2	TRBJ2-5	.	14	TGTGCCAGCAGCTGGCAGGGGAGGGGAGAGACCCAGTACTTC	CASSWQGRGETQYF
.	TRBV9	TRBJ2-5	TRBD2	16	TGTGCCAGCAGCGTTACTGGGGGCGGGACTAGTGAGACCCAGTACTTC	CASSVTGGGTSETQYF
.	TRBV5-1	TRBJ2-6	TRBD2	18	TGCGCCAGCAGCCCCCCCGGGGGAGGGACTACTGGGGCCAACGTCCTGACTTTC	CASSPPGGGTTGANVLTF
.	TRBV7-9	TRBJ1-4	.	17	TGTGCCAGCAGCCAGGGGAAATTAAATCCAACTAATGAAAAACTGTTTTTT	CASSQGKLNPTNEKLFF
.	TRBV7-3	TRBJ2-5	.	14	TGTGCCAGCAGCTTACCGGGGGCCCAAGAGACCCAGTACTTC	CASSLPGAQETQYF
.	TRBV9	TRBJ2-3	.	17	TGTGCCAGCAGCTCCTCAAGGTCGGTCCCTGGCACAGATACGCAGTATTTT	CASSSSRSVPGTDTQYF
.	TRBV2	TRBJ1-2	.	15	TGTGCCAGCAGTGACCCGTTCGGGGTTTTAGATGGCTACACCTTC	CASSDPFGVLDGYTF
.	TRBV19	TRBJ2-7	TRBD2	14	TGTGCCAGTAGTAGCTCGCGGGGGGGCTACGAGCAGTACTTC	CASSSSRGGYEQYF
.	TRBV2	TRBJ2-1	.	12	TGTGCCAGCAGTGAGAGTGGGAATGAGCAGTTCTTC	CASSESGNEQFF
.	TRBV29-1	TRBJ2-7	.	11	TGCAGCGTTGGGCGAGGTAACGAGCAGTACTTC	CSVGRGNEQYF
.	TRBV15	TRBJ2-7	.	15	TGTGCCACCAGCAGAGAGGATGACGGTCTGGGCGAGCAGTACTTC	CATSREDDGLGEQYF
.	TRBV5-1	TRBJ2-1	.	15	TGCGCCAGCAGCGTGACGGAGAGCTCCTACAATGAGCAGTTCTTC	CASSVTESSYNEQFF
.	TRBV27	TRBJ2-7	TRBD1	14	TGTGCCAGCAGCTCCCTTTCCAGGGGGCTGAAGCAGTACTTC	CASSSLSRGLKQYF
.	TRBV5-1	TRBJ1-2	.	11	TGCGCCAGCAGCTCCGCTGACTCTATCTATTTC	CASSSADSIYF
medium-sized	TRBV19	TRBJ1-2	.	12	TGTGCCAGTAGTATAAGTTCGGGCGGCTACACCTTC	CASSISSGGYTF
.	TRBV18	TRBJ1-1	.	14	TGTGCCAGCTCACTATCCGGGTCGGACACTGAAGCTTTCTTT	CASSLSGSDTEAFF
.	TRBV20-1	TRBJ2-2	.	15	TGCAGTGCTAGTCCTCCGGGACAATACACCGGGGAGCTGTTTTTT	CSASPPGQYTGELFF
.	TRBV27	TRBJ1-5	.	13	TGTGCCAGCAGTCACACCCATGTGGAGCCCCAGCATTTT	CASSHTHVEPQHF
once	TRBV18	TRBJ1-1	TRBD1	17	TGTGCCAGCTCACCATTACCGGGACAGGGATTAAACACTGAAGCTTTCTTT	CASSPLPGQGLNTEAFF